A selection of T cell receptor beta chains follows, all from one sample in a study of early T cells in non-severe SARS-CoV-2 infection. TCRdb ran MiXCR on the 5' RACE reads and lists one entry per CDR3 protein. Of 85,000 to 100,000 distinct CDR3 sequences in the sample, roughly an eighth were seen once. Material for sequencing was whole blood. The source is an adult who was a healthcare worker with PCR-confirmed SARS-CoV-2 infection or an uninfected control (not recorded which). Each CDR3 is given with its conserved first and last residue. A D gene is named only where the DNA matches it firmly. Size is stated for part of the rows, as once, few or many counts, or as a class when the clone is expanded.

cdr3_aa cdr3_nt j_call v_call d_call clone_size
CASSPGTGVRTFF TGTGCCAGCAGTCCCGGGACAGGGGTAAGAACTTTCTTT TRBJ1-1 TRBV6-2/TRBV6-3 TRBD1 few
CASSVLAGTEAFF TGTGCCAGCAGTGTTCTCGCAGGGACTGAAGCTTTCTTT TRBJ1-1 TRBV2 . many
CASTSPGLGQPQHF TGTGCCAGCACTTCGCCAGGGTTAGGGCAGCCCCAGCATTTT TRBJ1-5 TRBV28 . .
CASRDRDRGLAGFSYEQYF TGTGCCAGCAGGGACCGGGACAGGGGTTTAGCGGGGTTCTCCTACGAGCAGTACTTC TRBJ2-7 TRBV6-5 TRBD1 .
CASSFPGQDQETQYF TGTGCCAGCAGCTTCCCGGGACAGGACCAAGAGACCCAGTACTTC TRBJ2-5 TRBV28 TRBD1 few
CASKRGATYEQYF TGTGCCAGCAAGAGGGGCGCTACCTACGAGCAGTACTTC TRBJ2-7 TRBV2 . .
CASSPTGTSNQPQHF TGTGCCAGCAGCCCCACAGGGACTAGCAATCAGCCCCAGCATTTT TRBJ1-5 TRBV7-9 . few
CASSLGARTGADTQYF TGTGCCAGCAGCTTAGGGGCGCGGACAGGGGCAGATACGCAGTATTTT TRBJ2-3 TRBV7-9 TRBD1 many
CASRTTLRPYEQYF TGTGCCAGCAGGACGACCCTCAGGCCCTACGAGCAGTACTTC TRBJ2-7 TRBV12-3/TRBV12-4 . many
CSARDPRGSNTGELFF TGCAGTGCTAGAGATCCGCGGGGGAGCAACACCGGGGAGCTGTTTTTT TRBJ2-2 TRBV20-1 TRBD2 .
CASSDYSRYGYTF TGTGCCAGCTCGGACTATTCTCGTTATGGCTACACCTTC TRBJ1-2 TRBV5-5 . .
CASSQGGREKLFF TGTGCCAGCAGTCAGGGAGGTCGGGAAAAACTGTTTTTT TRBJ1-4 TRBV2 . few
CASSLLSGAGELFF TGTGCCAGCAGCTTATTGTCGGGGGCCGGGGAGCTGTTTTTT TRBJ2-2 TRBV7-3 . few
CASSPPREVETQYF TGTGCCAGCAGTCCCCCGAGGGAGGTAGAGACCCAGTACTTC TRBJ2-5 TRBV28 . .
CASSLVWSTDTQYF TGTGCCAGCAGCTTAGTTTGGAGCACAGATACGCAGTATTTT TRBJ2-3 TRBV7-6 . few
CATDDRGNQPQHF TGTGCCACCGACGACAGGGGGAATCAGCCCCAGCATTTT TRBJ1-5 TRBV21-1 . many
CASSWGDRASNQPQHF TGTGCCAGCAGCTGGGGGGACAGGGCCAGCAATCAGCCCCAGCATTTT TRBJ1-5 TRBV5-5 TRBD1 .
CASSGGRDSYYEQYF TGTGCCAGCAGCGGCGGAAGGGACAGTTACTACGAGCAGTACTTC TRBJ2-7 TRBV7-6 TRBD1 many
CASSPVIGSSYNEQFF TGTGCCAGCTCACCGGTGATTGGGAGCTCCTACAATGAGCAGTTCTTC TRBJ2-1 TRBV18 . many
CASSVGDYSNQPQHF TGTGCCAGCAGCGTAGGTGACTATAGCAATCAGCCCCAGCATTTT TRBJ1-5 TRBV9 . many
CASAKRGGNYGYTF TGTGCCAGCGCCAAAAGAGGGGGTAACTATGGCTACACCTTC TRBJ1-2 TRBV12-3/TRBV12-4 . .
CASGWGTTSYEQYF TGTGCCAGCGGTTGGGGGACGACATCCTACGAGCAGTACTTC TRBJ2-7 TRBV13 . many